This section outlines one T cell receptor (beta chain) sequence together with its context. V lost 6 bases to trimming and J lost 1 base; unmatched junction nucleotides: 5. CDR1 is SNHLY and CDR2 is FYNNEI in the germline V gene. CDR3 length equals 15 residues. These data belong to a study of blood T cell repertoires in COVID-19. Overall study: Sites across the United States, Italy and Spain contributed samples from acute and convalescent COVID-19. The cDNA or gDNA used as material had been derived from T cells, B-cell-depleted T cells, or PBMCs.

In the original analysis: Reference gene primers were amplified, and this amplification served to estimate nucleated cell counts. Sequenced by immunoSEQ multiplex PCR; TCRdb stores in-frame clones only, minus some. V, J and clone size derive from that table, while D and trimming were established from the DNA sequence. Here the sample spans roughly 87,000 clones, approximately 86% being singletons. Sample: peripheral blood. The sequence was obtained from a man aged 35 to 55 with acute or convalescent COVID-19. The V call is TRBV2, the J call TRBJ2-3; TRBD2 matches at 9 bases. CDR3 residues: CASSDRTSGTDTQYF. The CDR3 region has the DNA TGTGCCAGCAGCGATCGGACTAGCGGCACAGATACGCAGTATTTT.